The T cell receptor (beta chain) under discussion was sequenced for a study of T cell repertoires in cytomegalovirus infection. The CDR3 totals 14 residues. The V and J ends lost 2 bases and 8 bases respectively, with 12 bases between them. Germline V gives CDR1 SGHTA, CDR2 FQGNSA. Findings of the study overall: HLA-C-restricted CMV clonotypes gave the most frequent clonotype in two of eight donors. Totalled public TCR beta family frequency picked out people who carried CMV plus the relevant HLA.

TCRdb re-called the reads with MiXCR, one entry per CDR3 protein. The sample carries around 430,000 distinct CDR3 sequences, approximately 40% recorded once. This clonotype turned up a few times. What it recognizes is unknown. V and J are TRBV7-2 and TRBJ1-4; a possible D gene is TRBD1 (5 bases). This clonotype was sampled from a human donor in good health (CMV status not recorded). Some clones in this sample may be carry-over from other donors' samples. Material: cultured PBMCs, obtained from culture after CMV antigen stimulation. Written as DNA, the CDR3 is TGTGCCAGCAGCTTATATGGGACTGGAGAAAAACTGTTTTTT. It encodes CASSLYGTGEKLFF.